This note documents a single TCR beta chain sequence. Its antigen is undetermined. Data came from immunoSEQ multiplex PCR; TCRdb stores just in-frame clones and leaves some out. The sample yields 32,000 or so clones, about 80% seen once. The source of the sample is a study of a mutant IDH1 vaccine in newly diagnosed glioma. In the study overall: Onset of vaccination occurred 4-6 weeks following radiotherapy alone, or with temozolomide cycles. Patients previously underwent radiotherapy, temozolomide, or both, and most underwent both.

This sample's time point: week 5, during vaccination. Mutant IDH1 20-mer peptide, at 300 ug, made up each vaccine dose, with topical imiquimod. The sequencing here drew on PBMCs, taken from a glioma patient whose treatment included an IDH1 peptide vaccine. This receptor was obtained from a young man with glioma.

As DNA, the CDR3 is TGCAGCAGCCGTGTGGGGGGGGAAGAGACCCAGTACTTC. This codes for CSSRVGGEETQYF. The genes are TRBV29-1 and TRBJ2-5; TRBD2 agrees at 7 bases. V lost 8 bases and J lost 3; bases outside the gene matches: 9. This CDR3 is 13 amino acids long. CDR1 and CDR2 from the germline V gene are SQVTM and ANQGSEA.